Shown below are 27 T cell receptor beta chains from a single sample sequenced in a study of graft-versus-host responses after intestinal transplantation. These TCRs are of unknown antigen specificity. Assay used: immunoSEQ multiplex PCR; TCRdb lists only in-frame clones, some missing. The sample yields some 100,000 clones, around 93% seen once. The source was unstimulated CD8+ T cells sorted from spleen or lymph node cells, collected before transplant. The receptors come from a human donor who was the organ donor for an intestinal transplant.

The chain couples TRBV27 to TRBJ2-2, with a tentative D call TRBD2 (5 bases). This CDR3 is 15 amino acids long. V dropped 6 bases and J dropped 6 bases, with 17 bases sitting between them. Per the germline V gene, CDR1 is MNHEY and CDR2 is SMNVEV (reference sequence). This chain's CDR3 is CASSSELAFPGELFF. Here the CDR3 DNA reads TGTGCCAGCAGCTCAGAGCTAGCCTTCCCCGGGGAGCTGTTTTTT.

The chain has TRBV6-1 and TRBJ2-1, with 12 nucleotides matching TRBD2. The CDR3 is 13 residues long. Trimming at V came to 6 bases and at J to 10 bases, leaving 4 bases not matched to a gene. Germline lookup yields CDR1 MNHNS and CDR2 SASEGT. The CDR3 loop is CASRPTSGSEQFF. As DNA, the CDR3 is TGTGCCAGCAGGCCGACTAGCGGGAGCGAGCAGTTCTTC.

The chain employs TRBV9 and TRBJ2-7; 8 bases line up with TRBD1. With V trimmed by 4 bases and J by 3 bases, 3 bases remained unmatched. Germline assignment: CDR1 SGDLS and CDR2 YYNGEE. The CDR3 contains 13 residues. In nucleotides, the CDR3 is TGTGCCAGCAGCACCACAGGGGGCTACGAGCAGTACTTC. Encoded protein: CASSTTGGYEQYF.

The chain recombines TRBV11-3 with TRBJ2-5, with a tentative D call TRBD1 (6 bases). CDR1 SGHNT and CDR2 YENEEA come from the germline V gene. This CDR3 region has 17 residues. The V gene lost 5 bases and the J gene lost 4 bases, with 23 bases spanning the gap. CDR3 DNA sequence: TGTGCCAGCAGCCAGGGCTGGGCAAAGGCGGACAGAGAGACCCAGTACTTC. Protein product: CASSQGWAKADRETQYF.

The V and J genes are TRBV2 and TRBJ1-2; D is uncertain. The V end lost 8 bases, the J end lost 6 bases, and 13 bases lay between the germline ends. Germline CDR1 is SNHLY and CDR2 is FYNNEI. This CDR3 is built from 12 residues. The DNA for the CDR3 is TGTGCCAGCGATTCCTCACTTGATGGCTACACCTTC. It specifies CASDSSLDGYTF.

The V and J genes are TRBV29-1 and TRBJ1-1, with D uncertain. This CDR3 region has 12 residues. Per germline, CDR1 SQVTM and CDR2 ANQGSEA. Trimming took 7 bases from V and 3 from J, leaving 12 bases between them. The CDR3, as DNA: TGCAGCGCTCCGGCCGAGGACACTGAAGCTTTCTTT. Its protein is CSAPAEDTEAFF. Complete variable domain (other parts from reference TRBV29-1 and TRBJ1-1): SAVISQKPSRDICQRGTSLTIQCQVDSQVTMMFWYRQQPGQSLTLIATANQGSEATYESGFVIDKFPISRPNLTFSTLTVSNMSPEDSSIYLCSAPAEDTEAFFGQGTRLTVV.

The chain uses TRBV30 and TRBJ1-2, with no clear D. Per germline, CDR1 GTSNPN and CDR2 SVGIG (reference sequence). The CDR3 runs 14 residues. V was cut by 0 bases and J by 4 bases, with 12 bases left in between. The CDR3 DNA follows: TGTGCCTGGAGTGTATCCCTTGGGAGCTATGGCTACACCTTC. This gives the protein CAWSVSLGSYGYTF.

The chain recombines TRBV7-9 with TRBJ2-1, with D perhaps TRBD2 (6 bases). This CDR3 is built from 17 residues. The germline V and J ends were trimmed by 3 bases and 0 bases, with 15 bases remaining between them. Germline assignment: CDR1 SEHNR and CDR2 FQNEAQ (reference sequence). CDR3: CASSLPSGVGSYNEQFF. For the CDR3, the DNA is TGTGCCAGCAGCTTGCCCTCGGGGGTCGGCTCCTACAATGAGCAGTTCTTC.

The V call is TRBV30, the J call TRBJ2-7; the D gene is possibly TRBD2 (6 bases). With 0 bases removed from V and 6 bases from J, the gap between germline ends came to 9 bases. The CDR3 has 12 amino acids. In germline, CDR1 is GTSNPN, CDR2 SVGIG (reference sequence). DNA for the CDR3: TGTGCCTGGAGTGTCGGGGGTGGCGAGCAGTACTTC. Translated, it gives CAWSVGGGEQYF. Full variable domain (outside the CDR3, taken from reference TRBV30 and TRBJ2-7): SQTIHQWPATLVQPVGSPLSLECTVEGTSNPNLYWYRQAAGRGLQLLFYSVGIGQISSEVPQNLSASRPQDRQFILSSKKLLLSDSGFYLCAWSVGGGEQYFGPGTRLTVT.

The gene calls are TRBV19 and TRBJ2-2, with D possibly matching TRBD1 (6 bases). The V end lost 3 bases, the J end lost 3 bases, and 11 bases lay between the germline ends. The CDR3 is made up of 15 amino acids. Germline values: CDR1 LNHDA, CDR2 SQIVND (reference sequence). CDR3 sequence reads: CASSMPGAYTGELFF. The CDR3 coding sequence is TGTGCCAGTAGTATGCCAGGGGCGTACACCGGGGAGCTGTTTTTT. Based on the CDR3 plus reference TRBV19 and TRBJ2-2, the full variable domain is DGGITQSPKYLFRKEGQNVTLSCEQNLNHDAMYWYRQDPGQGLRLIYYSQIVNDFQKGDIAEGYSVSREKKESFPLTVTSAQKNPTAFYLCASSMPGAYTGELFFGEGSRLTVL.

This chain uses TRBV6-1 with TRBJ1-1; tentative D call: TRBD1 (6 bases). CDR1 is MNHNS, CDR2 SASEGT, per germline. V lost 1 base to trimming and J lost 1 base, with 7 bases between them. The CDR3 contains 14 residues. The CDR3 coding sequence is TGTGCCAGCAGTGAAGAAGGGGGGAACACTGAAGCTTTCTTT. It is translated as CASSEEGGNTEAFF.

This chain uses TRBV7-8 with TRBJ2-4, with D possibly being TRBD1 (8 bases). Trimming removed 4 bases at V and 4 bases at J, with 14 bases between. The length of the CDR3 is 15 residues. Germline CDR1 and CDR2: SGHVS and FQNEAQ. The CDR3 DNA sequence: TGTGCCAGCAGCTGGTACAGGGGGGGGAAAAACATTCAGTACTTC. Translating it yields CASSWYRGGKNIQYF.

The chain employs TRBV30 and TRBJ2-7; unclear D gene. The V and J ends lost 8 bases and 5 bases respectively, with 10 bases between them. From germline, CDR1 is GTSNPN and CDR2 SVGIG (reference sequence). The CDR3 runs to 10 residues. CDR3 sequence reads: CALPSNEQYF. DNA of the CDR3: TGTGCCCTACCAAGCAACGAGCAGTACTTC. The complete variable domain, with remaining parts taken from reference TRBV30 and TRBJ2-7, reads SQTIHQWPATLVQPVGSPLSLECTVEGTSNPNLYWYRQAAGRGLQLLFYSVGIGQISSEVPQNLSASRPQDRQFILSSKKLLLSDSGFYLCALPSNEQYFGPGTRLTVT.

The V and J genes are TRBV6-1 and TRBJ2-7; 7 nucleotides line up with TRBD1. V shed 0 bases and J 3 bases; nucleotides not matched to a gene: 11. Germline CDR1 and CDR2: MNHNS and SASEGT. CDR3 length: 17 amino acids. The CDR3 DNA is TGTGCCAGCAGTGAAGCGTGGATCGTACAGGGGTTCTACGAGCAGTACTTC. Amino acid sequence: CASSEAWIVQGFYEQYF.

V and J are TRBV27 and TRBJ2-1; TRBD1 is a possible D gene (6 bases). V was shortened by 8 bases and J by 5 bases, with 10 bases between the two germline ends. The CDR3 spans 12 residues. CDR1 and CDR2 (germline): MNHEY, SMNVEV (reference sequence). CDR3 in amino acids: CASVSGDNEQFF. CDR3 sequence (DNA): TGTGCCAGCGTATCAGGGGACAATGAGCAGTTCTTC.

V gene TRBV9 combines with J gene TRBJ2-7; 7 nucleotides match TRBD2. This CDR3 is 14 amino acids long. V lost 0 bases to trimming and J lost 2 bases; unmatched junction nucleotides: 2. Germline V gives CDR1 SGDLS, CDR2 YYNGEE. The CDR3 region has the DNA TGTGCCAGCAGCGTAGCGGCGGGGGCCTACGAGCAGTACTTC. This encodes CASSVAAGAYEQYF. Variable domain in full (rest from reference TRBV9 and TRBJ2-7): DSGVTQTPKHLITATGQRVTLRCSPRSGDLSVYWYQQSLDQGLQFLIQYYNGEERAKGNILERFSAQQFPDLHSELNLSSLELGDSALYFCASSVAAGAYEQYFGPGTRLTVT.

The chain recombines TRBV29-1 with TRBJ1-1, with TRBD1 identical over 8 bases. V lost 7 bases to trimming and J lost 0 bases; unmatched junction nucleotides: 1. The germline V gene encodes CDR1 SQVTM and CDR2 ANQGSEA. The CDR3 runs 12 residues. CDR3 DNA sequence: TGCAGCGGACAGGGGCTGAACACTGAAGCTTTCTTT. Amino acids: CSGQGLNTEAFF.

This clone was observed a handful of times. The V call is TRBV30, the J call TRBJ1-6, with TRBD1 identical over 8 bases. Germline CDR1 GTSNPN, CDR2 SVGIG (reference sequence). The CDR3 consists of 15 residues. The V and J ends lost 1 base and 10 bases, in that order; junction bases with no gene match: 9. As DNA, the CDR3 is TGTGCCTGGAGTGGGATCGACAGGGGAACCTCACCCCTCCACTTT. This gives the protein CAWSGIDRGTSPLHF. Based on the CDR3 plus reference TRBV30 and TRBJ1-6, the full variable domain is SQTIHQWPATLVQPVGSPLSLECTVEGTSNPNLYWYRQAAGRGLQLLFYSVGIGQISSEVPQNLSASRPQDRQFILSSKKLLLSDSGFYLCAWSGIDRGTSPLHFGNGTRLTVT.

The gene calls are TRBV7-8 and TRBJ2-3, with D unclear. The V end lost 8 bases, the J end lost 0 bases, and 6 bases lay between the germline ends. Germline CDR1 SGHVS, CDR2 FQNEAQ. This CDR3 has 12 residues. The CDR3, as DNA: TGTGCCAGCGTCTTTAGCACAGATACGCAGTATTTT. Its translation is CASVFSTDTQYF.

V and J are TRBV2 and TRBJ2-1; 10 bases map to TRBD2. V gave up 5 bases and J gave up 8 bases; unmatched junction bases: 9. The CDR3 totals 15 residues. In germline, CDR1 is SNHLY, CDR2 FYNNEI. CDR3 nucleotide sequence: TGTGCCAGCAGTACACTAGCGGGGTCCTGGGATGAGCAGTTCTTC. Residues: CASSTLAGSWDEQFF.

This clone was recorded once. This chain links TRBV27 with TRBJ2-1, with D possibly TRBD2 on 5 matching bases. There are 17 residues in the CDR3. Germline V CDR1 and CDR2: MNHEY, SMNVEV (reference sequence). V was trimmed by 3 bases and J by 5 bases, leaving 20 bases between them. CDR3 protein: CASSFLSAVGYHNEQFF. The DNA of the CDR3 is TGTGCCAGCAGTTTCCTATCAGCGGTGGGATATCACAATGAGCAGTTCTTC.

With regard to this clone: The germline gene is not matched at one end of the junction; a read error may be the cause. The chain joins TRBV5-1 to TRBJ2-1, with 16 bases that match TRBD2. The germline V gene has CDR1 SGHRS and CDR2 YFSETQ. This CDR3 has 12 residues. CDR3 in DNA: TGCGCCAGCACCGGGACTAGCGGGAGGGCGGTCTTC. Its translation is CASTGTSGRAVF.

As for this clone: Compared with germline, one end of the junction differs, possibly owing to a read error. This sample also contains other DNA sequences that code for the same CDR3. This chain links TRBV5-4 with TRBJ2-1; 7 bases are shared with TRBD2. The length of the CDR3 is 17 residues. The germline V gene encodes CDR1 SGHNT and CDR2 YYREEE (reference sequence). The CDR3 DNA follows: TGTGCCAGTAGCTTGGGGCGGGGCGGGAGCTCCTACAATGAGCAGTTCTTC. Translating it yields CASSLGRGGSSYNEQFF.

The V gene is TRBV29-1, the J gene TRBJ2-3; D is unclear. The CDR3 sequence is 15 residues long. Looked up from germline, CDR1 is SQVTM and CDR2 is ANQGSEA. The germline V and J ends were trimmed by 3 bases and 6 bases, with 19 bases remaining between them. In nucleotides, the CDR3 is TGCAGCGTTGATCATCGACCCGTAGCTGGGGATACGCAGTATTTT. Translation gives CSVDHRPVAGDTQYF.

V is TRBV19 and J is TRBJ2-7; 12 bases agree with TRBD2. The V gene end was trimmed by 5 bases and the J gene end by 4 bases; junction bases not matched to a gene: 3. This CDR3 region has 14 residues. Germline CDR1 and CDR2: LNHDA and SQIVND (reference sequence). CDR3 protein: CASSELAGGYEQYF. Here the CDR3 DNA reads TGTGCCAGTAGTGAGCTAGCGGGAGGGTACGAGCAGTACTTC.

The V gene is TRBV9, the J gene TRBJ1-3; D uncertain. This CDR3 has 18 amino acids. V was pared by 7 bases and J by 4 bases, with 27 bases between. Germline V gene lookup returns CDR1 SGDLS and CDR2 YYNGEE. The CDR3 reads CASSGYEEEVVLGNTIYF. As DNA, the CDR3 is TGTGCCAGCTCCGGGTACGAGGAGGAGGTGGTTCTGGGAAACACCATATATTTT.

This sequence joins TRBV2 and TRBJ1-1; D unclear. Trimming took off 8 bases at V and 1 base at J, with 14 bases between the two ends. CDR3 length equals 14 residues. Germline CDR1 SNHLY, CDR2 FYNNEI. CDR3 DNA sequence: TGTGCCAGCGGAGGGTTGGGAGGGAACACTGAAGCTTTCTTT. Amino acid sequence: CASGGLGGNTEAFF.